The TCR beta chain under discussion was sequenced for a study of PD-1 blockade in classical Hodgkin lymphoma. Repertoires were generated with immunoSEQ multiplex PCR, while TCRdb's copy carries only in-frame clones and drops some. The sample shows about 94,000 clones, about 92% of them seen only once. The time point denotes: cycle 4 day 1 (C4D1), after 6 weeks of nivolumab. All trial patients relapsed after autologous stem cell transplantation. Progressive disease, partial response or complete response was each patient's best response. On this clone itself: Its target is not known.

Whole-study results and caveats: At C4D1, TCR diversity had climbed significantly for CD4+ cells, though not for CD8+ cells.

V lost 8 bases, J lost 3 bases, and 9 bases stayed unmatched. The CDR3 has 15 residues. CDR1 and CDR2 from the germline V gene are MDHEN and SYDVKM. This material consisted of peripheral blood mononuclear cells (PBMCs), taken before the fourth cycle of nivolumab. The sequence came from a human donor with classical Hodgkin lymphoma. V gene TRBV28 combines with J gene TRBJ2-7, with 11 bases that match TRBD1. CDR3 sequence reads: CASRSTGTGGYEQYF. CDR3 in DNA: TGTGCCAGCCGATCTACCGGGACAGGGGGCTACGAGCAGTACTTC.